This record looks at one T cell receptor beta chain sequence and its context. The antigen is undetermined. The entry originates in a study of cytomegalovirus exposure and HLA in healthy donors. General study findings and limits: In a later analysis, TCR beta V- and J-gene trimming showed a link to a missense DCLRE1C variant.

In the PCR, 60 Vbeta and 13 Jbeta primers were used. Measured with immunoSEQ multiplex PCR; TCRdb has only the in-frame clones, and not every one. This table has 95,000 to 150,000 clones, just over 15% appearing once. V lost 5 bases and J lost 7; bases outside the gene matches: 8. There are 15 residues in the CDR3. Looked up from germline, CDR1 is LNHDA and CDR2 is SQIVND (reference sequence). The gene calls are TRBV19 and TRBJ1-4; TRBD1 aligns across 9 bases. The origin of this receptor is a woman between 18 and 29 years old in good health and CMV-seronegative. Sequenced: PBMCs. The CDR3 DNA is TGTGCCAGTAGTGACTTGGGACAGGGAAGTGAAAAACTGTTTTTT. Amino acids: CASSDLGQGSEKLFF.